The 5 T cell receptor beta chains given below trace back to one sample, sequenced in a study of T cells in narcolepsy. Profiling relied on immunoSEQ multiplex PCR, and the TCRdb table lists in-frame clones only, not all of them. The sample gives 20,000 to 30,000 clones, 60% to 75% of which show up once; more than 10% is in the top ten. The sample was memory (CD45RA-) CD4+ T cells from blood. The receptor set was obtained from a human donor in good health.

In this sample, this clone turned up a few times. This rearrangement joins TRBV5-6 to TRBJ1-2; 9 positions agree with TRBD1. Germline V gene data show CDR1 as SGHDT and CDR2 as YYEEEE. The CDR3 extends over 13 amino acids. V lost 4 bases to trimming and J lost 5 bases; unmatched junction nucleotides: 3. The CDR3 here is CASSPDRGYGYTF. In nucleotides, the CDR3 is TGTGCCAGCAGCCCAGACAGGGGGTATGGCTACACCTTC.

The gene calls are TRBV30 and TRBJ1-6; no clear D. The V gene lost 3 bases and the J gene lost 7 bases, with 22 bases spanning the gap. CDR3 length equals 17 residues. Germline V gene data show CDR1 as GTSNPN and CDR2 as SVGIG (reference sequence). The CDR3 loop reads CAWSHSTPNEGNSPLHF. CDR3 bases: TGTGCCTGGAGCCATAGTACCCCTAACGAGGGAAATTCACCCCTCCACTTT.

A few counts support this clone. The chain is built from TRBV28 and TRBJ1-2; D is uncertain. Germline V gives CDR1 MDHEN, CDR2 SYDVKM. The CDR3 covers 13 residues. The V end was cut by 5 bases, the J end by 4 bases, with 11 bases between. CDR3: CASSPDYLYGYTF. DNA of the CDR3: TGTGCCAGCAGTCCAGACTATCTCTATGGCTACACCTTC.

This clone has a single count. The DNA of the CDR3 is TGTGCCAGCTCACAACCGGGCGGGGAGCTGTTTTTT. Translating gives CASSQPGGELFF. The V and J genes are TRBV18 and TRBJ2-2; unclear D gene. Trimming took off 4 bases at V and 7 bases at J, with 7 bases between the two ends. CDR1 is KGHSH and CDR2 is LQKENI in the germline V gene. CDR3 size: 12 residues. The full variable domain, its missing parts supplied by reference TRBV18 and TRBJ2-2, is NAGVMQNPRHLVRRRGQEARLRCSPMKGHSHVYWYRQLPEEGLKFMVYLQKENIIDESGMPKERFSAEFPKEGPSILRIQQVVRGDSAAYFCASSQPGGELFFGEGSRLTVL.

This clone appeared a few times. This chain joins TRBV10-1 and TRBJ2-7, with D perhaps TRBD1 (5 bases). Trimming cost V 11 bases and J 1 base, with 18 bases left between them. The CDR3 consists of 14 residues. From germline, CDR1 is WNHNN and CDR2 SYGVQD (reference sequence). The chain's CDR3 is CAGWGETSSYEQYF. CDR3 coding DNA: TGCGCCGGGTGGGGCGAAACATCTTCCTACGAGCAGTACTTC.